This passage covers 18 T cell receptor beta chains from one sample sequenced in a study of vaccination and CD4 T cells after COVID-19. With the Oncomine TCR Beta short-read assay, DNA from cultured CD4+ T cells was sequenced. TCRdb independently ran MiXCR on the PCR reads; one entry per CDR3 protein. The sample gives 4,000 to 4,500 distinct CDR3 sequences, about 27% of which show up once; about 29% is in the top ten. The antigens for these receptors are not known. Specified treatment: roughly 11-day PBMC culture with coronavirus spike peptide pools or control peptides (ViraFEST assay). The sample taken for sequencing was CD4+ T cells from blood, cultured in vitro. Every receptor here comes from a human donor who had recovered from COVID-19.

This clonotype was found a few times. V is TRBV6-1 and J is TRBJ1-1, with 10 bases identical to TRBD1. In germline, CDR1 is MNHNS, CDR2 SASEGT. V trimming: 8 bases; J trimming: 4 bases; junction bases outside the gene matches: 4. The CDR3 contains 13 residues. In nucleotides, the CDR3 is TGTGCCAGCGGATGGGACAGGGGCACTGAAGCTTTCTTT. Protein: CASGWDRGTEAFF.

This clonotype rates as medium-sized. V and J are TRBV6-5 and TRBJ1-1; TRBD1 matches at 11 bases. The CDR3 loop spans 16 amino acids. V gave up 4 bases and J gave up 2 bases; unmatched junction bases: 6. CDR1 MNHEY and CDR2 SVGAGI come from the germline V gene. The chain's CDR3 is CASSLRTGGVNTEAFF. The CDR3 DNA reads TGTGCCAGCAGTTTGCGGACAGGGGGCGTCAACACTGAAGCTTTCTTT.

The chain uses TRBV11-2 and TRBJ1-1; the D is unclear. There are 14 residues in the CDR3. From germline, CDR1 is SGHAT and CDR2 FQNNGV. Trimming shortened V by 8 bases and J by 1 base, and 14 bases separated the two germline ends. CDR3 sequence reads: CASGLLGKNTEAFF. The CDR3 nucleotides are TGTGCCAGCGGCCTACTGGGGAAGAACACTGAAGCTTTCTTT.

CDR3 bases: TGTGCCAGCAGTTCCGAATCCGGGACAGTGGATTTCTACGAGCAGTACTTC. It encodes CASSSESGTVDFYEQYF. The rearrangement joins TRBV12-3 or TRBV12-4 to TRBJ2-7; 7 bases are a match to TRBD1. This CDR3 spans 17 amino acids. Losses at the gene ends were 4 bases for V and 3 bases for J; bases not matched to a gene: 15.

The rearrangement uses TRBV20-1 and TRBJ2-5; D might be TRBD2 (7 bases). The CDR3 loop spans 14 amino acids. Germline CDR1 is DFQATT and CDR2 is SNEGSKA (reference sequence). The germline V and J ends were trimmed by 0 bases and 5 bases, with 13 bases remaining between them. CDR3 coding DNA: TGCAGTGCTAGAGATTATGAGGGGGGGGAGACCCAGTACTTC. Amino acid sequence: CSARDYEGGETQYF.

This clonotype is hyperexpanded by share. The gene calls are TRBV28 and TRBJ1-1; TRBD1 matches 7 bases. In germline, CDR1 is MDHEN, CDR2 SYDVKM. J was trimmed by 9 bases and V by 5 bases; bases with no gene match: 9. The CDR3 runs 13 residues. DNA of the CDR3: TGTGCCAGCAGTCCCCTTAGGGGGCAGAAAGCTTTCTTT. Amino acids: CASSPLRGQKAFF.

This clonotype occurred once. The chain combines TRBV30 with TRBJ2-5; no reliable D call. Per germline, CDR1 GTSNPN and CDR2 SVGIG (reference sequence). Trimming cost V 2 bases and J 5 bases, with 9 bases left between them. The CDR3 length is 12 residues. CDR3 amino acids: CAWSQGFETQYF. In DNA, the CDR3 is TGTGCCTGGAGTCAAGGGTTTGAGACCCAGTACTTC.

V and J are TRBV4-2 and TRBJ2-5; perhaps TRBD2 as D (5 bases). V was clipped by 4 bases and J by 5 bases, with 11 bases between them. Looked up from germline, CDR1 is LGHNA and CDR2 is YNFKEQ. CDR3 length equals 13 residues. CDR3 loop: CASSLTISETQYF. CDR3 DNA: TGTGCCAGCAGCCTGACTATTAGTGAGACCCAGTACTTC.

The chain combines TRBV12-2 with TRBJ1-2; TRBD1 is taken as the D call from the table, unchecked against the DNA. TRBV12-2 is recorded as a pseudogene. The CDR3 runs 18 residues. The chain's CDR3 is CASRLSATRGRMFYGYTF. CDR3 bases: TGTGCAAGTCGCTTAAGCGCGACAAGGGGGCGGATGTTCTATGGCTACACCTTC.

J is TRBJ1-1 and V is TRBV5-5; TRBD1 is a possible D gene (5 bases). Trimming removed 1 base from V and 6 bases from J, with 13 bases in between. CDR1 SGHKS and CDR2 YYEKEE come from the germline V gene (reference sequence). The CDR3 contains 14 residues. As DNA, the CDR3 is TGTGCCAGCAGCTTGTTTCAGGGAATCGCTGAAGCTTTCTTT. It codes for CASSLFQGIAEAFF.

V usage is TRBV2 and J usage is TRBJ1-2; no firm D call. The CDR3 covers 13 residues. Germline lookup yields CDR1 SNHLY and CDR2 FYNNEI. Trimming took off 3 bases at V and 8 bases at J, with 13 bases between the two ends. This CDR3 is CASSDARVGGYTF. The CDR3 nucleotides are TGTGCCAGCAGTGATGCAAGGGTCGGGGGCTACACCTTC.

The chain is built from TRBV7-2 and TRBJ2-3; weak D call: TRBD2 (7 bases). Germline V lookup: CDR1 SGHTA, CDR2 FQGNSA. This CDR3 is 17 amino acids long. The V end lost 5 bases, the J end lost 0 bases, and 18 bases lay between the germline ends. CDR3 DNA: TGTGCCAGCAGCCTAGGGGGGGAGGGATCTAGCACAGATACGCAGTATTTT. Its translation is CASSLGGEGSSTDTQYF.

This clonotype is termed medium-sized. The V and J genes are TRBV29-1 and TRBJ2-3; 7 nucleotides line up with TRBD2. CDR3 length: 12 amino acids. Trimming cost V 4 bases and J 3 bases; bases outside gene matches: 1. CDR1 and CDR2 from the germline V gene are SQVTM and ANQGSEA. CDR3 protein: CSVGEGTDTQYF. In DNA form, the CDR3 reads TGCAGCGTTGGGGAGGGAACAGATACGCAGTATTTT.

This sequence joins TRBV4-1 and TRBJ1-2; D gene ambiguous. Germline V gene sequence: CDR1 MGHRA, CDR2 YSYEKL. Trimming removed 0 bases at V and 4 bases at J, with 12 bases between. This CDR3 region has 15 residues. The chain's CDR3 is CASSQDREQPYGYTF. In nucleotides, the CDR3 is TGCGCCAGCAGCCAAGATCGAGAGCAGCCCTATGGCTACACCTTC.

In its sample, this clonotype was seen a few times. The CDR3 sequence is CASSRGQGQTNTIYF. CDR3 DNA: TGTGCCAGCTCCAGGGGACAGGGGCAAACGAACACCATATATTTT. The chain couples TRBV18 to TRBJ1-3; 10 bases line up with TRBD1. The V gene end was trimmed by 6 bases and the J gene end by 7 bases; junction bases not matched to a gene: 9. From germline, CDR1 is KGHSH and CDR2 LQKENI. The CDR3 is 15 amino acids.

This clonotype was detected only a few times. This chain links TRBV12-3 or TRBV12-4 with TRBJ2-2; D unclear. The CDR3 is 14 residues long. The ends were cut back, 6 bases at V and 6 bases at J, with 14 bases in the middle. The CDR3: CASSLLLGSGELFF. The CDR3 DNA reads TGTGCCAGCAGCCTCCTCCTAGGGTCCGGGGAGCTGTTTTTT.

This clonotype was detected only a few times. One end of the junction varies from germline; a read error may be responsible. The chain uses TRBV11-2 and TRBJ2-5; TRBD2 aligns across 10 bases. This CDR3 comprises 16 residues. CDR1 is SGHAT, CDR2 FQNNGV, per germline. This chain's CDR3 is CASSLVAGGPEQTQYF. CDR3 nucleotide sequence: TGCGCCAGCAGCTTGGTAGCGGGGGGACCGGAACAGACCCAGTACTTC.

This clonotype was picked up one time. The chain employs TRBV19 and TRBJ1-2; D remains unclear. CDR1 and CDR2 (germline): LNHDA, SQIVND (reference sequence). This CDR3 region has 11 residues. Trimming removed 3 bases at V and 2 bases at J, with 1 base between. This chain's CDR3 is CASSMNYGYTF. The CDR3 DNA reads as TGTGCCAGTAGTATGAACTATGGCTACACCTTC.